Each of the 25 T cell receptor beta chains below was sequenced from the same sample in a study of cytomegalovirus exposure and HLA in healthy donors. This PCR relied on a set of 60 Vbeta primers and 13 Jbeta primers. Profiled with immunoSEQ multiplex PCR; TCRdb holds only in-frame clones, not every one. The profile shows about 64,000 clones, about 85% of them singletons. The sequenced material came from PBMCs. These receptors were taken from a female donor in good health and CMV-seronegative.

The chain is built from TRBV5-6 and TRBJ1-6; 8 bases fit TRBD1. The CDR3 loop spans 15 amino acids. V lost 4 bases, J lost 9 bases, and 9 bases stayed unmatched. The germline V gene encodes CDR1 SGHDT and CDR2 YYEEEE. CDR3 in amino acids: CASSGTGGGSSPLHF. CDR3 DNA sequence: TGTGCCAGCAGCGGGACAGGAGGTGGATCTTCACCCCTCCACTTT. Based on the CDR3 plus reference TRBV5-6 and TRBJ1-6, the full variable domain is DAGVTQSPTHLIKTRGQQVTLRCSPKSGHDTVSWYQQALGQGPQFIFQYYEEEERQRGNFPDRFSGHQFPNYSSELNVNALLLGDSALYLCASSGTGGGSSPLHFGNGTRLTVT.

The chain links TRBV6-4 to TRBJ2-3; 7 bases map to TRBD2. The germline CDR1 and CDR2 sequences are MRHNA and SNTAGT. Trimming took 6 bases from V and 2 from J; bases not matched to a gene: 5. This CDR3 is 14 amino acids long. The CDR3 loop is CASSRGEDTDTQYF. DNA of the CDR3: TGTGCCAGCAGCCGGGGGGAGGACACAGATACGCAGTATTTT.

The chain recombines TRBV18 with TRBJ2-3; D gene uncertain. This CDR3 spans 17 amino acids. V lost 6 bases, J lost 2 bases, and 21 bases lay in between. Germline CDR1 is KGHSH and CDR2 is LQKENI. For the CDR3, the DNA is TGTGCCAGCTCGCCGATCTATAGCCCAAAGGCCACAGATACGCAGTATTTT. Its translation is CASSPIYSPKATDTQYF.

The CDR3 coding sequence is TGCAGCGCTAATGGACAGGGAGGCGACGAGCAGTACTTC. This encodes CSANGQGGDEQYF. The chain is built from TRBV29-1 and TRBJ2-7; 8 positions agree with TRBD1. V shed 7 bases, J shed 5 bases, and the junction held 10 bases outside the gene matches. The length of the CDR3 is 13 residues. Germline assignment: CDR1 SQVTM and CDR2 ANQGSEA.

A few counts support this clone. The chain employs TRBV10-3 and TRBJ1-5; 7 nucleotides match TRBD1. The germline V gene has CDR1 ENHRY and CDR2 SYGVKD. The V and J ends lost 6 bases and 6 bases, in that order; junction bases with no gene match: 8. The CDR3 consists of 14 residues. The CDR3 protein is CAISGTERGQPQHF. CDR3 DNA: TGTGCCATCAGCGGGACAGAAAGAGGTCAGCCCCAGCATTTT.

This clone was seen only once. DNA of the CDR3: TGCGCCAGCAGCTTGCAGGGGGCGATCCCCTATGGCTACACCTTC. Its protein is CASSLQGAIPYGYTF. This rearrangement joins TRBV5-1 to TRBJ1-2; 8 nucleotides agree with TRBD1. CDR3 length equals 15 residues. CDR1 is SGHRS and CDR2 is YFSETQ in the germline V gene. J gave up 4 bases and V 1 base, and 6 bases lay outside the gene matches.

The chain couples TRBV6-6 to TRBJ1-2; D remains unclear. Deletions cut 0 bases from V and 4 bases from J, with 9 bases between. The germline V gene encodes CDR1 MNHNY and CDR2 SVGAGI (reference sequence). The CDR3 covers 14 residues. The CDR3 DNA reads TGTGCCAGCAGTTACTCGCAGGCGTCCTATGGCTACACCTTC. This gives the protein CASSYSQASYGYTF.

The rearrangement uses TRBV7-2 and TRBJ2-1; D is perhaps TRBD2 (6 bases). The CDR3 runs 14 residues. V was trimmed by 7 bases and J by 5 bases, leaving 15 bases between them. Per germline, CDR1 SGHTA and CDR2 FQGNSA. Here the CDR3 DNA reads TGTGCCAGCACCAGACGGGGGAGTAACAATGAGCAGTTCTTC. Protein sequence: CASTRRGSNNEQFF.

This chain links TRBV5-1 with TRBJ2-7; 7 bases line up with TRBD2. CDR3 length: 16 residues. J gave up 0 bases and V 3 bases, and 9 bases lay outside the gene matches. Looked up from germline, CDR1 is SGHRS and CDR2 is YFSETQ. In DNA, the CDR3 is TGCGCCAGCAGCTCCGCCGGGGGGACGAGCTCCTACGAGCAGTACTTC. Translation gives CASSSAGGTSSYEQYF.

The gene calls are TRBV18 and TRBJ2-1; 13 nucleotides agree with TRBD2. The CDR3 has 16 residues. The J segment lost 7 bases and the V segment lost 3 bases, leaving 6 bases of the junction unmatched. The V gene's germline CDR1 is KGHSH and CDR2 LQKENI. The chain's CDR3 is CASSPSLAGGRNEQFF. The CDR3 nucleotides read TGTGCCAGCTCACCCTCACTAGCGGGGGGGCGGAATGAGCAGTTCTTC.

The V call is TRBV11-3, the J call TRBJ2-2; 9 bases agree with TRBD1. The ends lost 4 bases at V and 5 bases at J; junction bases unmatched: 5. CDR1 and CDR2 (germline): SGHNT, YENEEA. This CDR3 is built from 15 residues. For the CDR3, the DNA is TGTGCCAGCAGCTCACAGGGGGCGCCGACCGGGGAGCTGTTTTTT. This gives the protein CASSSQGAPTGELFF.

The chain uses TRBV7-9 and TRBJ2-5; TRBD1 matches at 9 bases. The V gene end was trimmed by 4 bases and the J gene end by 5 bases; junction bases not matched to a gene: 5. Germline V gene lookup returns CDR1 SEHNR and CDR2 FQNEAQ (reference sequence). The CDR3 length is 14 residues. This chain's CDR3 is CASSSTGGGETQYF. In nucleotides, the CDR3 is TGTGCCAGCAGCTCGACAGGGGGAGGGGAGACCCAGTACTTC.

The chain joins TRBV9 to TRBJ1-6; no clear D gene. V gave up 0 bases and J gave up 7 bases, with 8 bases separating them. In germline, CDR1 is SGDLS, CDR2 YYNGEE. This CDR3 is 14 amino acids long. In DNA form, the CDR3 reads TGTGCCAGCAGCGTAGCCGACTTCAATTCACCCCTCCACTTT. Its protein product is CASSVADFNSPLHF.

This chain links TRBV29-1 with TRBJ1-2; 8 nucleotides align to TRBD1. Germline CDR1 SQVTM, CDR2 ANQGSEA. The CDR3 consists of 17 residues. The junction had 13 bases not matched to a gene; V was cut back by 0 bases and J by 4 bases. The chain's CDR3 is CSVEDWASAGGPYGYTF. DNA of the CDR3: TGCAGCGTTGAAGATTGGGCATCGGCAGGGGGCCCCTATGGCTACACCTTC.

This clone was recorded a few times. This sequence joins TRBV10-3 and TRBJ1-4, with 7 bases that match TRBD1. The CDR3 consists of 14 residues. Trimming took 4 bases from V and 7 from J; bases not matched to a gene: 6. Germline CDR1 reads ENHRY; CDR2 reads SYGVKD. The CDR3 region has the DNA TGTGCCATCAGTGGGGCACCAGGGGGTGAAAAACTGTTTTTT. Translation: CAISGAPGGEKLFF.

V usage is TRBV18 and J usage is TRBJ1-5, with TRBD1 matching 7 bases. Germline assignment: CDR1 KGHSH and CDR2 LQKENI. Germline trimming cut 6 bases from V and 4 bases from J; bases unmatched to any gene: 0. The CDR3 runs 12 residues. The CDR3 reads CASSRGNQPQHF. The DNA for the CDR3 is TGTGCCAGCTCCAGGGGGAATCAGCCCCAGCATTTT.

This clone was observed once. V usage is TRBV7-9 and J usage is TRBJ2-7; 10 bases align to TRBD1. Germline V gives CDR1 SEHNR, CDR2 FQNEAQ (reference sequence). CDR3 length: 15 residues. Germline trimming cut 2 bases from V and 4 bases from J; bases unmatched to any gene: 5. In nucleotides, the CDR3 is TGTGCCAGCAGCTTAAGCGACAGGGGGCGGTACGAGCAGTACTTC. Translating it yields CASSLSDRGRYEQYF.

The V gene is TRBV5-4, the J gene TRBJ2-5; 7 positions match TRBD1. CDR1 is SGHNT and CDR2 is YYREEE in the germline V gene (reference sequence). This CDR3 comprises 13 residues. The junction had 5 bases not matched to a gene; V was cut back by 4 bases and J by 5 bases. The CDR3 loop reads CASSQPQGETQYF. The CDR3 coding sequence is TGTGCCAGCAGCCAACCACAGGGGGAGACCCAGTACTTC.

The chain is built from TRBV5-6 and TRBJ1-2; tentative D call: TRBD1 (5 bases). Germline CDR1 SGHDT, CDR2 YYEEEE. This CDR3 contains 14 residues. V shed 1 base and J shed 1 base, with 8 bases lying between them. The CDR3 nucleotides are TGTGCCAGCAGCTTGACGGGGGTTAACTATGGCTACACCTTC. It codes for CASSLTGVNYGYTF.

The CDR3 coding sequence is TGTGCCACAGCGGGACAGGGGGGGGTGCAAGAGACCCAGTACTTC. Its protein product is CATAGQGGVQETQYF. The chain uses TRBV10-3 and TRBJ2-5, with 11 bases lining up with TRBD1. The trim removed 10 bases at V and 2 bases at J, leaving 9 bases unmatched. CDR1 is ENHRY, CDR2 SYGVKD, per germline. This CDR3 has 15 residues.

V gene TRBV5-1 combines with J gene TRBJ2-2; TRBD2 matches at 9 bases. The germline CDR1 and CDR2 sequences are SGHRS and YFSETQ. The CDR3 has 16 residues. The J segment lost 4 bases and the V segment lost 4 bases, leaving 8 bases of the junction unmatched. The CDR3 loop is CASSAIAGARTGELFF. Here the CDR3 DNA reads TGCGCCAGCAGCGCCATAGCGGGAGCTCGCACCGGGGAGCTGTTTTTT.

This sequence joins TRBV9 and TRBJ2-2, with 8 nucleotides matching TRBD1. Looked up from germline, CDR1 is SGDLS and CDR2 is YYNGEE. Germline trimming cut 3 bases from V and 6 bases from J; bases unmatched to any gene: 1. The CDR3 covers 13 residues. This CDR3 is CASSAQGAGELFF. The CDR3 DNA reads TGTGCCAGCAGCGCACAGGGGGCCGGGGAGCTGTTTTTT.

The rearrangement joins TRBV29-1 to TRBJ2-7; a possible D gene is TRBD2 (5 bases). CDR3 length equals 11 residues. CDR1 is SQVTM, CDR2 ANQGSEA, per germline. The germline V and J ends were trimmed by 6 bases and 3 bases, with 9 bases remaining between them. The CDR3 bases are TGCAGCGTCGGGGAGTACTACGAGCAGTACTTC. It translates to CSVGEYYEQYF.

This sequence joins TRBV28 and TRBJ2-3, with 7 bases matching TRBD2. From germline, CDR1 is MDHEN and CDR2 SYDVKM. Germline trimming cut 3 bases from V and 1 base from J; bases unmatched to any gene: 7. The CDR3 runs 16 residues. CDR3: CASSFPGTTGTDTQYF. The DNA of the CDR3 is TGTGCCAGCAGTTTTCCCGGGACTACCGGCACAGATACGCAGTATTTT.

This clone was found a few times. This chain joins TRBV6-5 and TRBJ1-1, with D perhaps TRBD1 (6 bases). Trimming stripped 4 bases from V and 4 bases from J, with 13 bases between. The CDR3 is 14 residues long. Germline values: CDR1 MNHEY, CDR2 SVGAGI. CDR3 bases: TGTGCCAGCAGTTCCAGGGGTTCGGCCACTGAAGCTTTCTTT. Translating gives CASSSRGSATEAFF.